A single sample gave rise to the 7 T cell receptor beta chains below, sequenced in a study of blood T cell repertoires in COVID-19. The data were produced by immunoSEQ multiplex PCR, yet TCRdb's version contains in-frame clones alone and is incomplete. This sample yields 200,000 or so clones, of which 70% to 90% are seen a single time; 6.5% to 8.5% belongs to the top ten. The specimen sequenced was PBMCs or T cells enriched from blood (not recorded which). The source is a woman aged 40 to 55 with acute COVID-19.

The V gene is TRBV6-4, the J gene TRBJ2-3; perhaps TRBD2 as D (7 bases). This CDR3 comprises 15 residues. CDR1 and CDR2 (germline): MRHNA, SNTAGT. V lost 3 bases, J lost 5 bases, and 15 bases lay in between. The CDR3 loop reads CASSDRGGDIDTQYF. The DNA of the CDR3 is TGTGCCAGCAGTGATCGAGGGGGGGACATAGATACGCAGTATTTT.

This clone appeared a few times. This chain uses TRBV7-3 with TRBJ2-2; 8 nucleotides agree with TRBD1. Unmatched junction bases numbered 7, after V lost 2 bases and J lost 2 bases. Germline lookup yields CDR1 SGHTA and CDR2 FQGTGA. The CDR3 loop spans 17 amino acids. DNA for the CDR3: TGTGCCAGCAGCTTAGAACGCAGGGGGCCTAACACCGGGGAGCTGTTTTTT. Amino acid sequence: CASSLERRGPNTGELFF.

V usage is TRBV24-1 and J usage is TRBJ1-5, with D possibly being TRBD1 (6 bases). This CDR3 has 13 residues. V gave up 9 bases and J gave up 3 bases, with 11 bases separating them. Germline CDR1 KGHDR, CDR2 SFDVKD. CDR3: CATQTGSNQPQHF. DNA of the CDR3: TGTGCCACCCAAACAGGGTCCAATCAGCCCCAGCATTTT.

This chain uses TRBV2 with TRBJ2-1; D gene uncertain. The CDR3 loop spans 13 amino acids. Trimming left V 11 bases short and J 9 bases short, with 20 bases between. Germline V gene data show CDR1 as SNHLY and CDR2 as FYNNEI. The DNA of the CDR3 is TGTGCCGGATCCCGCGCGATATGGGCTGAGCAGTTCTTC. Its protein is CAGSRAIWAEQFF. The full variable domain, rest sourced from reference TRBV2 and TRBJ2-1, is EPEVTQTPSHQVTQMGQEVILRCVPISNHLYFYWYRQILGQKVEFLVSFYNNEISEKSEIFDDQFSVERPDGSNFTLKIRSTKLEDSAMYFCAGSRAIWAEQFFGPGTRLTVL.

V gene TRBV28 combines with J gene TRBJ1-5, with a weak D call TRBD1 (5 bases). The germline V gene encodes CDR1 MDHEN and CDR2 SYDVKM. This CDR3 region has 15 residues. V gave up 2 bases and J gave up 6 bases, with 14 bases separating them. The CDR3 sequence is CASSLGAFQGQPQHF. Written as DNA, the CDR3 is TGTGCCAGCAGTTTAGGGGCGTTTCAAGGTCAGCCCCAGCATTTT.

This sequence joins TRBV9 and TRBJ1-3, with TRBD1 identical over 8 bases. V trimming: 5 bases; J trimming: 1 base; junction bases outside the gene matches: 5. Germline CDR1 SGDLS, CDR2 YYNGEE. This CDR3 comprises 15 residues. CDR3 amino acids: CASSPTGGSGNTIYF. CDR3 in DNA: TGTGCCAGCAGTCCTACAGGGGGGTCTGGAAACACCATATATTTT.

This clone was seen a handful of times. CDR3 sequence reads: CASTRDSSYNSPLHF. The CDR3 DNA reads TGTGCCAGCACCCGGGACAGTTCCTATAATTCACCCCTCCACTTT. V and J are TRBV5-6 and TRBJ1-6; 7 bases agree with TRBD1. This CDR3 region has 15 residues. Germline CDR1 and CDR2: SGHDT and YYEEEE. V was pared by 6 bases and J by 1 base, with 4 bases of the junction left unmatched.